These T cell receptor beta chains were read from a single sample in a study of T cells in Graves' hyperthyroidism and ophthalmopathy. Using its own MiXCR run on the multiplex PCR reads, TCRdb lists one record per CDR3 protein. This sample has about 520,000 distinct CDR3 sequences; less than 25% occur once, and the top ten carry about a quarter. Sample: blood. The receptors here all came from a man younger than 35 with Graves' hyperthyroidism. The CDR3 runs from the conserved cysteine through the conserved F or W. Each record gives: D gene, clone size, V gene, J gene, CDR3 protein, CDR3 DNA. A D gene is named only where the DNA matches it firmly. Clone size is stated in some rows and not others, as once, few, many or a class when expanded.

>-|few|TRBV12-3/TRBV12-4|TRBJ1-2
CASSSGPQGQRGYTF
TGTGCCAGCAGTTCGGGACCACAGGGTCAGAGGGGCTACACCTTC
>-|many|TRBV6-2/TRBV6-3|TRBJ1-3
CASSYTETIGNTIYF
TGTGCCAGCAGTTATACGGAGACCATTGGAAACACCATATATTTT
>-|-|TRBV4-1|TRBJ2-2
CASSLDPFKAGELFF
TGCGCCAGCAGCCTTGACCCGTTTAAGGCCGGGGAGCTGTTTTTT
>-|many|TRBV12-3/TRBV12-4|TRBJ2-7
CASSSDRRLGEQYF
TGTGCCAGCAGTTCGGATAGGAGACTTGGCGAGCAGTACTTC
>-|many|TRBV6-2/TRBV6-3|TRBJ2-7
CASQMTSRTEQYF
TGTGCCAGCCAGATGACTAGTCGAACCGAGCAGTACTTC
>TRBD1|many|TRBV7-9|TRBJ2-7
CASSKGQVDSYEQYF
TGTGCCAGCAGCAAGGGACAGGTTGACTCCTACGAGCAGTACTTC
>-|many|TRBV15|TRBJ1-1
CATSSVLNTEAFF
TGTGCCACCAGCAGCGTACTGAACACTGAAGCTTTCTTT
>-|-|TRBV6-1|TRBJ1-6
CASSEEGNSPLHF
TGTGCCAGCAGTGAAGAAGGGAATTCACCCCTCCACTTT
>-|many|TRBV13|TRBJ2-2
CASSSIRDGGGGELFF
TGTGCCAGCAGCTCGATCCGGGACGGAGGCGGTGGGGAGCTGTTTTTT
>-|many|TRBV20-1|TRBJ1-1
CSALNYATNTEAFF
TGCAGTGCTTTGAACTACGCAACGAACACTGAAGCTTTCTTT
>TRBD1|-|TRBV18|TRBJ2-5
CASSRQGAQQETQYF
TGTGCCAGCTCGCGTCAGGGGGCCCAGCAAGAGACCCAGTACTTC
>TRBD1|-|TRBV19|TRBJ1-1
CASLRTGTALNTEAFF
TGTGCCAGCCTCAGGACAGGCACAGCACTGAACACTGAAGCTTTCTTT
>TRBD1|many|TRBV7-9|TRBJ2-7
CASSPDRVLYEQYF
TGTGCCAGCAGCCCGGACAGGGTTTTGTACGAGCAGTACTTC
>-|-|TRBV19|TRBJ2-2
CATAGQNTGELFF
TGTGCCACCGCGGGACAGAACACCGGGGAGCTGTTTTTT
>-|-|TRBV6-5|TRBJ2-2
CASSYSLGNTGELFF
TGTGCCAGCAGTTACTCGCTGGGAAACACCGGGGAGCTGTTTTTT
>-|-|TRBV20-1|TRBJ1-1
CSARESHTEAFF
TGCAGTGCTAGAGAGAGCCACACTGAAGCTTTCTTT
>TRBD1|few|TRBV9|TRBJ2-7
CASSETGREQYF
TGTGCCAGCAGTGAGACAGGGCGCGAGCAGTACTTC
>TRBD2|few|TRBV20-1|TRBJ2-7
CSASLAGVAYEQYF
TGCAGTGCCTCCTTAGCGGGGGTAGCCTACGAGCAGTACTTC
>-|-|TRBV12-3/TRBV12-4|TRBJ1-3
CASSLDSWLRGNTIYF
TGTGCCAGCAGTTTAGATTCATGGTTACGCGGAAACACCATATATTTT
>-|many|TRBV11-2|TRBJ2-7
CASRSISYEQYF
TGTGCCAGCAGGTCCATCTCCTACGAGCAGTACTTC
>-|many|TRBV19|TRBJ1-5
CASTRERENQPQHF
TGTGCCAGTACGAGGGAGAGGGAGAATCAGCCCCAGCATTTT
>-|many|TRBV25-1|TRBJ1-2
CASSGMDYGYTF
TGTGCCAGCAGTGGGATGGACTATGGCTACACCTTC
>-|many|TRBV20-1|TRBJ1-3
CSARDPGARNTIYF
TGCAGTGCTAGAGATCCGGGGGCAAGAAACACCATATATTTT
>-|few|TRBV20-1|TRBJ1-1
CSARTARMNTEAFF
TGCAGTGCTAGGACAGCCCGCATGAACACTGAAGCTTTCTTT
>-|many|TRBV6-4|TRBJ1-2
CASSPAGASNLAGGYTF
TGTGCCAGCAGCCCCGCGGGGGCCAGTAATTTGGCGGGAGGCTACACCTTC
>TRBD2|few|TRBV6-2/TRBV6-3|TRBJ2-2
CASSYDTSGIYTGELFF
TGTGCCAGCAGTTACGATACTAGCGGGATTTACACCGGGGAGCTGTTTTTT
>-|few|TRBV4-1|TRBJ2-5
CASSQVFTAAETQYF
TGCGCCAGCAGCCAAGTGTTCACGGCCGCAGAGACCCAGTACTTC
>-|many|TRBV12-3/TRBV12-4|TRBJ1-5
CASRLGGNQPQHF
TGTGCCAGCAGGCTGGGGGGCAATCAGCCCCAGCATTTT
>-|-|TRBV30|TRBJ1-2
CAWAPWPFLYGYTF
TGTGCCTGGGCTCCGTGGCCTTTCCTCTATGGCTACACCTTC
>-|few|TRBV6-1|TRBJ1-2
CASSEMIREPSYGYTF
TGTGCCAGCAGTGAAATGATTAGGGAACCATCCTATGGCTACACCTTC
>-|many|TRBV2|TRBJ2-5
CASSEASRQETQYF
TGTGCCAGCAGTGAAGCGTCCCGCCAAGAGACCCAGTACTTC
>-|many|TRBV27|TRBJ2-7
CASSLNGAPYEQYF
TGTGCCAGCAGTTTGAATGGGGCCCCTTACGAGCAGTACTTC
>-|-|TRBV20-1|TRBJ1-1
CSVPQGRGNTEAFF
TGCAGTGTCCCACAGGGACGGGGGAACACTGAAGCTTTCTTT
>-|many|TRBV2|TRBJ2-5
CASNQDFRKTQYF
TGTGCCAGCAACCAGGACTTCAGGAAGACCCAGTACTTC
>TRBD2|many|TRBV25-1|TRBJ2-2
CASSSRGVSGELFF
TGTGCCAGCAGCTCCCGGGGGGTTTCGGGGGAGCTGTTTTTT
>TRBD2|many|TRBV28|TRBJ2-7
CASSFGGGGSYEQYF
TGTGCCAGCAGTTTTGGCGGGGGAGGCTCCTACGAGCAGTACTTC
>TRBD1|-|TRBV6-5|TRBJ2-7
CASSYGWQGATYEQYF
TGTGCCAGCAGTTACGGATGGCAGGGGGCGACATACGAGCAGTACTTC
>TRBD1|many|TRBV6-1|TRBJ1-1
CASSETGYTEAFF
TGTGCCAGCAGTGAGACAGGGTACACTGAAGCTTTCTTT
>-|many|TRBV20-1|TRBJ1-5
CSASRQAGNQPQHF
TGCAGTGCTAGTAGACAGGCAGGAAATCAGCCCCAGCATTTT
>-|many|TRBV7-9|TRBJ2-7
CASSPRGGAYEQYF
TGTGCCAGCAGTCCCAGGGGGGGGGCCTACGAGCAGTACTTC
>-|-|TRBV11-3|TRBJ2-7
CASSLDPEAYEQYF
TGTGCCAGCAGCTTAGATCCCGAGGCCTACGAGCAGTACTTC
>-|-|TRBV12-5|TRBJ2-5
CASGLSATGQETQYF
TGTGCTAGTGGTTTGTCCGCCACAGGCCAAGAGACCCAGTACTTC
>-|many|TRBV6-1|TRBJ2-7
CASSEPGVLQYF
TGTGCCAGCAGTGAACCGGGGGTATTGCAGTACTTC
>-|many|TRBV7-8|TRBJ1-1
CASSLATRTEAFF
TGTGCCAGCAGCTTAGCGACGAGGACTGAAGCTTTCTTT
>-|many|TRBV3-1|TRBJ2-7
CASSRRTAYEQYF
TGTGCCAGCAGCCGTAGGACAGCCTACGAGCAGTACTTC
>-|few|TRBV4-1|TRBJ1-5
CASSQGGVPQPQHF
TGCGCCAGCAGCCAAGGAGGGGTTCCTCAGCCCCAGCATTTT
>-|-|TRBV12-3/TRBV12-4|TRBJ1-5
CASSPGTGISQPQHF
TGTGCCAGCAGCCCCGGGACGGGGATTAGTCAGCCCCAGCATTTT
>-|many|TRBV19|TRBJ1-1
CASSLPGGAEAFF
TGTGCCAGTAGTCTCCCGGGGGGGGCTGAAGCTTTCTTT
>TRBD2|many|TRBV12-3/TRBV12-4|TRBJ2-2
CASSRVIAGTGELFF
TGTGCCAGCAGTCGTGTAATAGCGGGGACCGGGGAGCTGTTTTTT
>-|few|TRBV3-1|TRBJ1-2
CASSPNGHPNYGYTF
TGTGCCAGCAGCCCTAATGGACATCCCAACTATGGCTACACCTTC
>-|many|TRBV12-3/TRBV12-4|TRBJ1-2
CASSSLWGDSDGYTF
TGTGCCAGCAGTTCTCTGTGGGGGGATTCTGATGGCTACACCTTC
>TRBD1|few|TRBV7-8|TRBJ2-1
CASSPPLTGTGSNEQFF
TGTGCCAGCAGCCCCCCCCTCACCGGGACAGGGAGCAATGAGCAGTTCTTC
>-|many|TRBV7-9|TRBJ1-2
CASSLPRYYGYTF
TGTGCCAGCAGCCTCCCACGCTACTATGGCTACACCTTC
>-|-|TRBV19|TRBJ1-6
CASSIIGESNSPLHF
TGTGCCAGTAGTATAATCGGGGAGTCTAATTCACCCCTCCACTTT
>-|many|TRBV28|TRBJ1-1
CASSPPGQGAFF
TGTGCCAGCAGTCCCCCGGGACAAGGGGCTTTCTTT